Each of the 5 T cell receptor beta chains below was sequenced from the same sample in a study of T-cell memory formation after mild COVID-19. TCRdb reanalysed the 5' RACE reads using MiXCR and keeps one entry per CDR3 protein. The sample has about 340,000 distinct CDR3 sequences, 10% to 15% seen once. Sequencing used PBMCs or a T cell subset sorted from them (not recorded which). The receptors stem from a man younger than 30 who had mild COVID-19 (a few samples of this study predate the infection). Cell type and time point are not known.

This clonotype appeared many times. The CDR3 protein is CASSPETGYGELFF. For the CDR3, the DNA is TGCGCCAGCAGCCCGGAAACAGGGTACGGAGAACTGTTTTTT. This chain joins TRBV5-1 and TRBJ1-4; a weak D match, TRBD1 (6 bases). The V gene's germline CDR1 is SGHRS and CDR2 YFSETQ. The CDR3 is made up of 14 amino acids. Trimming removed 4 bases from V and 12 bases from J, with 19 bases in between.

This clonotype showed up just a few times. This chain connects TRBV5-1 to TRBJ2-5; D perhaps matches TRBD1 (6 bases). This CDR3 contains 15 residues. Between the trimmed V and J ends, which lost 6 bases and 5 bases, there was a span of 20 bases. The germline V gene encodes CDR1 SGHRS and CDR2 YFSETQ. The CDR3 loop reads CASTPIPAGGETQYF. The CDR3, as DNA: TGCGCCAGCACCCCAATACCGGCTGGGGGCGAGACCCAGTACTTC.

The J gene is TRBJ2-3, the V gene TRBV5-1, with D possibly TRBD2 on 6 matching bases. This CDR3 is built from 14 residues. The V and J ends lost 4 bases and 1 base respectively, with 10 bases between them. In germline, CDR1 is SGHRS, CDR2 YFSETQ. Written as DNA, the CDR3 is TGCGCCAGCAGCGGGGACTCGGGCACAGATACGCAGTATTTT. Encoded protein: CASSGDSGTDTQYF.

This clonotype was detected many times. V and J are TRBV29-1 and TRBJ2-7; 8 bases fit TRBD2. The CDR3 totals 15 residues. Looked up from germline, CDR1 is SQVTM and CDR2 is ANQGSEA. V dropped 5 bases and J dropped 0; count of bases not matched to a gene: 9. CDR3 DNA sequence: TGCAGCGTTCTCAAATTAGCGGGAATCTCCTACGAGCAGTACTTC. Translating it yields CSVLKLAGISYEQYF.

This clonotype was seen more than once but under ten times. The chain uses TRBV20-1 and TRBJ2-1, with TRBD2 identical over 7 bases. This CDR3 contains 15 residues. After removal of 0 bases from V and 4 bases from J, the junction contained 6 bases not matched to a gene. Germline lookup yields CDR1 DFQATT and CDR2 SNEGSKA (reference sequence). The DNA for the CDR3 is TGCAGTGCTAGAGAAAAGCGGGGTTTGTACAATGAGCAGTTCTTC. Translating it yields CSAREKRGLYNEQFF.